This T cell receptor beta chain emerged from a study of blood T cell repertoires in COVID-19. As for the study in general: The United States, Italy and Spain supplied acute and convalescent COVID-19 samples.

The CDR3 runs to 15 residues. V lost 5 bases, J lost 5 bases, and 12 bases stayed unmatched. Germline CDR1 reads SGHVS; CDR2 reads FNYEAQ. Authors' methods: Estimates of nucleated cell counts were drawn from the amplification of reference gene primers. Method: immunoSEQ multiplex PCR; TCRdb's copy keeps in-frame clones and lacks some. The V and J calls and clone size come from that table; D and trimming were worked out from the DNA. The data contain around 70,000 clones, more than 90% of them singletons. This receptor was identified in a man between 45 and 60 years old with acute or convalescent COVID-19. The chain has TRBV7-6 and TRBJ2-7; 7 bases agree with TRBD2. Material: peripheral blood. The DNA of the CDR3 is TGTGCCAGCAGCCCCCCCTCGGGGGAGGGCAACGAGCAGTACTTC. Translated, it gives CASSPPSGEGNEQYF.